This T cell receptor (beta chain) is from a study of blood T cell repertoires in COVID-19. Study overall: Acute and convalescent COVID-19 specimens originated in the United States, Italy and Spain. Sample material is recorded as cDNA or gDNA derived from T cells, B-cell-depleted T cells, or PBMCs.

Germline CDR1 and CDR2: KGHDR and SFDVKD. Trimming stripped 9 bases from V and 5 bases from J, with 20 bases between. The CDR3 runs to 15 residues. TCRdb keeps only in-frame clones here, not all; method: immunoSEQ multiplex PCR. Among about 43,000 clones, roughly 90% were seen once, and the ten largest hold around 10%. The receptor's source is a woman older than 75 with active COVID-19. The chain links TRBV24-1 to TRBJ2-3, with D possibly matching TRBD2 (7 bases). What was sequenced was peripheral blood. CDR3 sequence reads: CATSNGGQGGDTQYF. The CDR3 DNA sequence: TGTGCCACCTCAAACGGGGGGCAAGGTGGAGATACGCAGTATTTT.